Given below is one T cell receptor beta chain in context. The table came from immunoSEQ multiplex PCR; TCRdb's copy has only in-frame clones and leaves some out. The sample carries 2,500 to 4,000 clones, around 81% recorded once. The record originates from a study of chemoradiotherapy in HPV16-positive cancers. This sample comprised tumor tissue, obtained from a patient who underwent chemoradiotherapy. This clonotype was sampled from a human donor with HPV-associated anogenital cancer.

DNA for the CDR3: TGTGCCAGCAGCTTGGACGGACAGTGGAATGAAAAACTGTTTTTT. Its translation: CASSLDGQWNEKLFF. J is TRBJ1-4 and V is TRBV5-5; a possible D gene is TRBD1 (6 bases). The V gene lost 0 bases and the J gene lost 5 bases, with 11 bases spanning the gap. The CDR3 spans 15 residues. The germline gives CDR1 SGHKS, CDR2 YYEKEE (reference sequence).